Below are 3 T cell receptor beta chains sequenced from a single sample in a study of shared clonotypes between healthy human individuals. Sequencing used immunoSEQ multiplex PCR; TCRdb keeps in-frame clones, though not all of them. The sample contains hundreds of thousands of clones, approximately 95% of which appear only once. Naive CD8 cells lacked CD45RO, underwent positive selection for CCR7 and left out terminally differentiated effector memory CD45RA+ cells. The sequencing sample was made of naive CD8+ T cells sorted from blood. These receptors were collected from a young woman in good health.

The rearrangement joins TRBV11-1 to TRBJ2-5; 7 bases are shared with TRBD2. The DNA end lines up better with TRBJ2-7; the J call may be wrong. Germline CDR1 SGHAT, CDR2 FQDESV (reference sequence). The CDR3 is made up of 14 amino acids. DNA of the CDR3: TGTGCCAGCAGCTTTGCTCAAGCGGGGTACGAGCAGTACTTC. The encoded protein is CASSFAQAGYEQYF.

This clone was seen only once. This rearrangement joins TRBV30 to TRBJ1-5; TRBD1 is a possible D gene (5 bases). V was pared by 0 bases and J by 8 bases, with 20 bases between. Germline V CDR1 and CDR2: GTSNPN, SVGIG (reference sequence). This CDR3 spans 16 amino acids. The CDR3: CAWSVGARGSREPQHF. CDR3 DNA: TGTGCCTGGAGTGTTGGGGCCCGGGGGTCAAGGGAGCCCCAGCATTTT.

CDR3 protein: CASSLRTGGTGYTF. CDR3 coding DNA: TGCGCCAGCAGCTTACGGACAGGGGGCACTGGCTACACCTTC. The V call is TRBV5-1, the J call TRBJ1-2; 11 nucleotides align to TRBD1. The CDR3 sequence is 14 residues long. With V trimmed by 2 bases and J by 7 bases, 4 bases remained unmatched. Germline lookup yields CDR1 SGHRS and CDR2 YFSETQ.